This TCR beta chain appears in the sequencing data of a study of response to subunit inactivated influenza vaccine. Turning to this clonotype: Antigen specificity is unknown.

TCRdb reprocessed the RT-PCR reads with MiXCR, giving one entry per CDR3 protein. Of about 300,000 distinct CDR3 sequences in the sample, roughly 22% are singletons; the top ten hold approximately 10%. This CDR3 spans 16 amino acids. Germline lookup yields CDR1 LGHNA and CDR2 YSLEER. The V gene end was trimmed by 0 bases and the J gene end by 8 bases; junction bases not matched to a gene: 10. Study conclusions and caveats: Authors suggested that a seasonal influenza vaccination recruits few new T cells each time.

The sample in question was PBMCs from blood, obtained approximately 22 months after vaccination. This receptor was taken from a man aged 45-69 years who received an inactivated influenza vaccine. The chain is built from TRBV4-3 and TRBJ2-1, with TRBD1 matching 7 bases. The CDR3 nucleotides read TGCGCCAGCAGCCAAGATTGGAACAGGGGATGGGATGAGCAGTTCTTC. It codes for CASSQDWNRGWDEQFF.